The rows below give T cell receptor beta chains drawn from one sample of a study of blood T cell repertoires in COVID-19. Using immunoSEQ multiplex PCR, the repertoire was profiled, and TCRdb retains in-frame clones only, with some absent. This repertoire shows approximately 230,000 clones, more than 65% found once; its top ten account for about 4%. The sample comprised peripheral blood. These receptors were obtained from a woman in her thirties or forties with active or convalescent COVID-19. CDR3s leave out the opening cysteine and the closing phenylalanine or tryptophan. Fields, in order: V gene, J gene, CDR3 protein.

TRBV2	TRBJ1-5	ASRPQSNQPQH
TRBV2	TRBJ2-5	ASSGTGQETQY
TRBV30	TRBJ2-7	AWSPGLKSHEQY
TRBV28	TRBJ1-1	ASSPTMDRGPEAF
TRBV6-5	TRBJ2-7	ASSPGYNYEQY
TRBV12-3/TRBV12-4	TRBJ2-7	ASSLGQSYEQY
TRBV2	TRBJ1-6	ASNRDRGYSPLH
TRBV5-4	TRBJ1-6	ASSPGNSPLH
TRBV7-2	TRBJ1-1	ASSLRTTNTEAF
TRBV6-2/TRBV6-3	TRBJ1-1	ASSWDRGTEAF
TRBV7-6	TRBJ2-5	ASSSIPTQQETQY
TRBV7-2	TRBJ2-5	ASSPEAGALQETQY
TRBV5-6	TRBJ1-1	ASINLGGNTEAF
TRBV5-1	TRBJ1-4	ASSLVGRGLGEKLF
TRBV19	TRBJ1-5	ASSKTGVGGQPQH
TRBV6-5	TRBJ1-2	ASSYGTDRGYT
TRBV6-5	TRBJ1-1	ASSYSRRSNTEAF
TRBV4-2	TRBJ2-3	ASQPKAGGPGDTQY
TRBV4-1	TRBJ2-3	ASSLPPGGAANTQY
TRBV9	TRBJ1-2	ASSVGTGDYGYT
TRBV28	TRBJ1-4	ASSLSVESFLF
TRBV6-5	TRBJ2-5	ASSSGTPLRETQY
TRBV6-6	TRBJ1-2	ASGGTGFGYGYT
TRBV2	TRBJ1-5	ASSRSQAAHQPQH
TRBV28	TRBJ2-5	ASSFLRQAGETQY
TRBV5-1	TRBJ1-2	ASSLLGTEGPYT
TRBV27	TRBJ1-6	ASSLGRQGYNSPLH
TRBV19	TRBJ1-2	ASSIRTGGSNYGYT
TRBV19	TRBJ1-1	ASSISSGTPNTEAF
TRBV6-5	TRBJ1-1	ASSYGAQGNTEAF
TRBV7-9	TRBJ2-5	ASSLRAPGRSTLETQY
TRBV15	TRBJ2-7	ATSRGQLNEQY
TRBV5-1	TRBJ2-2	ASSLGRGYGELF
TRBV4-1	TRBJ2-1	ASSHLDLTRDEQF
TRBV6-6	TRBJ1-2	ASSRDRYYGYT
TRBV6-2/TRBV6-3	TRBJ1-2	ASSPSPSEGLGGYT
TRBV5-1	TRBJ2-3	ASGPSGGFTDTQY
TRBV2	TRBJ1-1	ARLEAGGQAF
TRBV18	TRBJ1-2	ASSPGADGGSYGYT
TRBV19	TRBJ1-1	ASSATANTEAF
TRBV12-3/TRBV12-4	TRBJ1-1	ASSLPGQGAF
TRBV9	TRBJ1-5	ASSPMAGVHQPQH
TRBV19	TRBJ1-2	ASTTTGVFYGYT
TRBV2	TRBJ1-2	ASSQGQGPYGYT
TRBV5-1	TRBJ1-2	ASSLAGDYGYT
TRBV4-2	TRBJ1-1	ASSQGGQTAEAF
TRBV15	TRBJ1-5	ATSSADRVGQPQH
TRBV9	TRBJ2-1	ASTSGGAITYNEQF
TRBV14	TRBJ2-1	ASSQGLAGGPSYNEQF
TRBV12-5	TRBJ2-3	ASGRTSGGTDTQY
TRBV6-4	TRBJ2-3	ASNCSGLAGSTDTQY